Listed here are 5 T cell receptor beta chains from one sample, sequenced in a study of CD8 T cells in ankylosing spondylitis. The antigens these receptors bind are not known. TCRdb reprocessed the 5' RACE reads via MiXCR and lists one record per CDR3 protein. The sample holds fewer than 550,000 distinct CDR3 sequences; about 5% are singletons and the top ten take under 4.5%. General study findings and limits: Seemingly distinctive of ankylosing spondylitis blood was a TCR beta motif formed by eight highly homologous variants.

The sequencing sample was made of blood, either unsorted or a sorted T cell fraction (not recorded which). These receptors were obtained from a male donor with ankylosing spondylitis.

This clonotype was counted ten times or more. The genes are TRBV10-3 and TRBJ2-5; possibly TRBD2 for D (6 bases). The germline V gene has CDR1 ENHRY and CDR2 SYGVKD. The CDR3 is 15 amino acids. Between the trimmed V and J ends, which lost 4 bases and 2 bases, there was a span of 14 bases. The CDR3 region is CAISGKGTQQETQYF. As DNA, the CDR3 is TGTGCCATCAGTGGAAAGGGGACTCAACAAGAGACCCAGTACTTC.

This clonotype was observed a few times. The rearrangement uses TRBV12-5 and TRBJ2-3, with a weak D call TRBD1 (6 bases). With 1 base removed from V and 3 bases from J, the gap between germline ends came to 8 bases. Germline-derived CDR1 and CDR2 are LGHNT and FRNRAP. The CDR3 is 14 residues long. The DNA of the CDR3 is TGTGCTAGTGGTTTGGACCAGGGGACAGATACGCAGTATTTT. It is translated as CASGLDQGTDTQYF.

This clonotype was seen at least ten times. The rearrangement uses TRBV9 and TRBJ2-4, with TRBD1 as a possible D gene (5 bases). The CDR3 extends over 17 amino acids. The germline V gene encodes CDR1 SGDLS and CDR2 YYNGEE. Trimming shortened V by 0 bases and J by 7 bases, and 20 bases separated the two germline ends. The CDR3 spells CASSVGVGAIQRNIQYF. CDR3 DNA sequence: TGTGCCAGCAGCGTAGGGGTAGGGGCCATCCAACGGAACATTCAGTACTTC.

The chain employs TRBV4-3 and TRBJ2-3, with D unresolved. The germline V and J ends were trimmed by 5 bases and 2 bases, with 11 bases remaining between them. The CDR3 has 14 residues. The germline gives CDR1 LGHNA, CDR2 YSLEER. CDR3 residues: CASSDRVLTDTQYF. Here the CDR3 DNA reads TGCGCCAGCAGCGATCGGGTACTCACAGATACGCAGTATTTT.

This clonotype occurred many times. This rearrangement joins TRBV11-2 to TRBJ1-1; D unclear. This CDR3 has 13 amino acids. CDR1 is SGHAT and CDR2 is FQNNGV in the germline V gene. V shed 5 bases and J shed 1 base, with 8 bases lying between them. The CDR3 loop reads CASSIDGNTEAFF. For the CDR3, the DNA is TGTGCCAGCAGCATTGACGGGAACACTGAAGCTTTCTTT. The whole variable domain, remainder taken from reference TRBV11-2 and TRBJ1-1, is EAGVAQSPRYKIIEKRQSVAFWCNPISGHATLYWYQQILGQGPKLLIQFQNNGVVDDSQLPKDRFSAERLKGVDSTLKIQPAKLEDSAVYLCASSIDGNTEAFFGQGTRLTVV.